These 9 T cell receptor beta chains were sequenced from one sample in a study of identical twins. TCRdb ran MiXCR on the 5' RACE reads and lists one entry per CDR3 protein. The sample lists 550,000 to 700,000 distinct CDR3 sequences; roughly 20% were seen once. This sample also belongs to another study, concerning T cells expressing NK-cell markers.

The sequencing sample was made of PBMCs. Receptors originate from a woman younger than 30 in good health.

The chain carries TRBV20-1 and TRBJ2-2, with D unresolved. Germline V CDR1 and CDR2: DFQATT, SNEGSKA (reference sequence). The germline V and J ends were trimmed by 3 bases and 6 bases, with 8 bases remaining between them. The CDR3 runs 12 residues. CDR3 amino acids: CSAREFSGELFF. The CDR3 DNA is TGCAGTGCTAGGGAGTTCTCCGGGGAGCTGTTTTTT.

This clonotype was counted only a few times. The chain joins TRBV6-2 or TRBV6-3 to TRBJ1-2; perhaps TRBD1 as D (5 bases). The CDR3 contains 17 residues. CDR1 is MNHEY, CDR2 SVGEGT, per germline. V lost 6 bases, J lost 2 bases, and 22 bases lay in between. The CDR3, as DNA: TGTGCCAGCAGACCCGGTCGGGGGAGAGGCTCCAACTATGGCTACACCTTC. This codes for CASRPGRGRGSNYGYTF.

This clonotype showed up just a few times. As DNA, the CDR3 is TGTGCCAGCAGCTTTTCCGACAGGCTTGGGACCCAGTACTTC. As protein: CASSFSDRLGTQYF. The chain has TRBV7-9 and TRBJ2-5; tentatively, D is TRBD1 (6 bases). This CDR3 has 14 amino acids. The V gene lost 3 bases and the J gene lost 7 bases, with 15 bases spanning the gap. The germline gives CDR1 SEHNR, CDR2 FQNEAQ (reference sequence).

This clonotype was seen at least ten times. This chain links TRBV12-3 or TRBV12-4 with TRBJ1-2; D unclear. V was pared by 6 bases and J by 1 base, with 12 bases between. CDR3 length equals 14 residues. CDR3 region: CASSSLAGNYGYTF. The CDR3 coding sequence is TGTGCCAGCAGCTCCCTGGCGGGTAACTATGGCTACACCTTC.

This clonotype was counted a few times. The V gene is TRBV5-1, the J gene TRBJ1-3, with 7 positions matching TRBD1. The length of the CDR3 is 15 residues. The germline gives CDR1 SGHRS, CDR2 YFSETQ. Trimming removed 4 bases from V and 4 bases from J; junction bases left unmatched: 8. The DNA for the CDR3 is TGCGCCAGCAGCGCCGGGACAGCTGGCGGAAACACCATATATTTT. Protein: CASSAGTAGGNTIYF.

The chain recombines TRBV5-1 with TRBJ2-7; 9 bases fit TRBD1. Per germline, CDR1 SGHRS and CDR2 YFSETQ. CDR3 length: 16 residues. Trimming took 0 bases from V and 4 from J; bases not matched to a gene: 8. The CDR3 protein is CASSLGRTGEGYEQYF. CDR3 DNA: TGCGCCAGCAGCTTGGGCCGGACAGGGGAGGGATACGAGCAGTACTTC.

The rearrangement uses TRBV5-1 and TRBJ1-1; D is uncertain. V dropped 1 base and J dropped 11 bases, with 15 bases sitting between them. CDR3 length: 13 residues. Per germline, CDR1 SGHRS and CDR2 YFSETQ. CDR3 region: CASSLFQIEDAFF. DNA for the CDR3: TGCGCCAGCAGCTTGTTCCAAATAGAGGATGCTTTCTTT.

The chain joins TRBV7-2 to TRBJ2-1; no clear D. CDR1 and CDR2 from the germline V gene are SGHTA and FQGNSA. The germline V and J ends were trimmed by 6 bases and 9 bases, with 12 bases remaining between them. This CDR3 is built from 12 residues. The CDR3 nucleotides read TGTGCCAGCAGTGAAATTGGTAGTGAGCAGTTCTTC. Encoded protein: CASSEIGSEQFF.

This chain uses TRBV12-3 or TRBV12-4 with TRBJ2-3; D might be TRBD2 (7 bases). V was shortened by 7 bases and J by 9 bases, with 23 bases between the two germline ends. The CDR3 totals 15 residues. The CDR3: CASTPLRGGGETQYF. CDR3 DNA sequence: TGTGCCAGCACCCCCTTGCGGGGAGGGGGAGAAACGCAGTATTTT.